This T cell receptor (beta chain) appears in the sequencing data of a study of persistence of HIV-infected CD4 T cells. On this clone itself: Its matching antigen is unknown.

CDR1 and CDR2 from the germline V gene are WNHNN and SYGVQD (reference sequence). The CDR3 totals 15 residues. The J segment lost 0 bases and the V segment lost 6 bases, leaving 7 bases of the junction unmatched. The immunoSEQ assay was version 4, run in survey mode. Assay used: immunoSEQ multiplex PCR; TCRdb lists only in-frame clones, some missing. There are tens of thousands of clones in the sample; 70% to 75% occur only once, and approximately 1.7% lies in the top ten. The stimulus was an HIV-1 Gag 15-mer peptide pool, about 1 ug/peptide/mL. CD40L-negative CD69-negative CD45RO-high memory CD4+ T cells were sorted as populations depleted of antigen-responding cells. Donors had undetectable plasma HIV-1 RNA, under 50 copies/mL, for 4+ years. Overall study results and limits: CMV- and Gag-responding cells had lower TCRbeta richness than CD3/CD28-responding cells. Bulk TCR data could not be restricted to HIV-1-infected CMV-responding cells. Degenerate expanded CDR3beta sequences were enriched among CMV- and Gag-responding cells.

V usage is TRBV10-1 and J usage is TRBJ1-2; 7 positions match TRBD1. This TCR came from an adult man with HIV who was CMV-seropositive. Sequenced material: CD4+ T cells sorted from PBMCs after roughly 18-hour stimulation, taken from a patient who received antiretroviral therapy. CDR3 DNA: TGCGCCAGCAGCCCGGGACAGCGGACTAACTATGGCTACACCTTC. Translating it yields CASSPGQRTNYGYTF.